Each of the 8 T cell receptor beta chains below was sequenced from the same sample in a study of beta chain features in type 1 diabetes. General study findings and limits: The study found moderately but significantly shorter TCRB CDR3s in all four CD4+ subsets of Type 1 diabetes patients.

TCRB transcripts that were expressed got sequenced, as all of the isolated RNA had been reverse transcribed. Only in-frame clones appear in the TCRdb table, and some are missing; sequencing was by immunoSEQ multiplex PCR. This table has some 370,000 clones, 8% to 10% appearing once. Their target antigens are unknown. Sequenced material: central memory CD4+ T cells from blood. Every receptor here comes from a man aged 25-40 years with type 1 diabetes.

This clone was seen a few times. The chain has TRBV29-1 and TRBJ2-1; D possibly uses TRBD1 or TRBD2 (5 bases each). The CDR3 covers 11 residues. Trimming stripped 4 bases from V and 8 bases from J, with 9 bases between. The V gene's germline CDR1 is SQVTM and CDR2 ANQGSEA. CDR3 loop: CSVGGIDEQFF. The DNA of the CDR3 is TGCAGCGTTGGGGGGATCGATGAGCAGTTCTTC.

This clone showed up just a few times. The chain has TRBV28 and TRBJ1-5; D might be TRBD1 (5 bases). Looked up from germline, CDR1 is MDHEN and CDR2 is SYDVKM. The V gene lost 5 bases and the J gene lost 2 bases, with 10 bases spanning the gap. The CDR3 is 14 amino acids. The CDR3 nucleotides read TGTGCCAGCAGTGGGGCTTCTGGCAATCAGCCCCAGCATTTT. Its protein is CASSGASGNQPQHF.

The rearrangement links TRBV5-1 to TRBJ2-1; TRBD1 matches at 7 bases. The CDR3 has 16 amino acids. The V and J ends lost 4 bases and 9 bases, in that order; junction bases with no gene match: 16. Germline V lookup: CDR1 SGHRS, CDR2 YFSETQ. CDR3 coding DNA: TGCGCCAGCAGCCCCCGGGACAGCCCCCGTTCGGCTGAGCAGTTCTTC. Residues: CASSPRDSPRSAEQFF.

This rearrangement joins TRBV2 to TRBJ2-5, with TRBD1 matching over 7 bases. The length of the CDR3 is 12 residues. Germline CDR1 SNHLY, CDR2 FYNNEI. Trimming at V came to 9 bases and at J to 11 bases, leaving 12 bases not matched to a gene. The CDR3 DNA follows: TGTGCCAGTCACTACAGGGGCGGAGAGCAGTACTTC. Residues: CASHYRGGEQYF.

The genes are TRBV2 and TRBJ1-2; D call uncertain. Deletions cut 3 bases from V and 8 bases from J, with 13 bases between. CDR3 length: 13 amino acids. The germline V gene encodes CDR1 SNHLY and CDR2 FYNNEI. CDR3 region: CASSDMAAVGYTF. CDR3 nucleotide sequence: TGTGCCAGCAGTGATATGGCGGCAGTGGGCTACACCTTC.

V usage is TRBV2 and J usage is TRBJ2-1, with 9 bases matching TRBD2. The V gene end was trimmed by 8 bases and the J gene end by 9 bases; junction bases not matched to a gene: 8. The CDR3 has 13 residues. Germline CDR1 reads SNHLY; CDR2 reads FYNNEI. Here the CDR3 reads CASRRGLATEQFF. The CDR3 nucleotides read TGTGCCAGCCGACGCGGACTAGCGACTGAGCAGTTCTTC.

This clone was picked up a small number of times. This sequence joins TRBV29-1 and TRBJ2-5; the D gene is possibly TRBD2 (6 bases). The CDR3 covers 14 residues. Trimming removed 4 bases at V and 3 bases at J, with 15 bases between. CDR1 is SQVTM and CDR2 is ANQGSEA in the germline V gene. CDR3 sequence (DNA): TGCAGCGTTGGACGTACACTAGCCAAAGAGACCCAGTACTTC. Amino acid sequence: CSVGRTLAKETQYF.

In its sample, this clone was seen a few times. The chain has TRBV30 and TRBJ1-1; 9 positions match TRBD1. Losses at the gene ends were 3 bases for V and 3 bases for J; bases not matched to a gene: 8. The CDR3 extends over 15 amino acids. Germline V gives CDR1 GTSNPN, CDR2 SVGIG (reference sequence). CDR3: CAWRQGTGWDTEAFF. The CDR3, as DNA: TGTGCCTGGAGGCAAGGGACAGGGTGGGACACTGAAGCTTTCTTT.